This TCR beta chain was identified in a study of blood T cell repertoires in COVID-19. Across the study: Spain, Italy and the United States supplied samples that represented acute and convalescent COVID-19.

Trimming took 3 bases from V and 10 from J; bases not matched to a gene: 18. Germline V CDR1 and CDR2: KGHDR, SFDVKD. The CDR3 has 18 amino acids. This clone was found a few times. The assay was immunoSEQ multiplex PCR, and TCRdb's table has in-frame clones only and misses some. The sample holds roughly 200,000 clones; more than 70% are singletons and the top ten take approximately 3%. The sample was peripheral blood. The rearrangement joins TRBV24-1 to TRBJ2-1; 9 bases match TRBD1. This receptor was identified in a woman older than 75 with active or convalescent COVID-19. CDR3 DNA sequence: TGTGCCACCAGTGATATCAGTCTGTGGGGACAGGGTGGGCGCGAGCAGTTCTTC. Encoded protein: CATSDISLWGQGGREQFF.